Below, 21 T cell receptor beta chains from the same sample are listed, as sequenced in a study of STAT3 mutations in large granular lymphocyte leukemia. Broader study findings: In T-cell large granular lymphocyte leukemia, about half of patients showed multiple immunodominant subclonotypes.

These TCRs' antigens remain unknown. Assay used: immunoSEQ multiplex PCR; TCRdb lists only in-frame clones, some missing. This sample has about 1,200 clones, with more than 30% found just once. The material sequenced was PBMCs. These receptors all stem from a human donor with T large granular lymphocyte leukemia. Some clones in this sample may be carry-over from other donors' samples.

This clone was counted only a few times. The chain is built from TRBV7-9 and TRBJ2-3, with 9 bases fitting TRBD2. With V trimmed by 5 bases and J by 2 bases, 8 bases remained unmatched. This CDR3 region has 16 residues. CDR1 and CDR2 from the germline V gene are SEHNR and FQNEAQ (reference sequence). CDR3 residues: CASSGPGTSITDTQYF. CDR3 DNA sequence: TGTGCCAGCAGCGGGCCCGGGACTAGCATCACAGATACGCAGTATTTT.

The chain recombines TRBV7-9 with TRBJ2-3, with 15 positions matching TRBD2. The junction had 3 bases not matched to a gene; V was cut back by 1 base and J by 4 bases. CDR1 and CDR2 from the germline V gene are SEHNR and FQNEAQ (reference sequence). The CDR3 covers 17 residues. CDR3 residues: CASSLGTSGRAADTQYF. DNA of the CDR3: TGTGCCAGCAGCTTAGGGACTAGCGGGAGGGCCGCAGATACGCAGTATTTT.

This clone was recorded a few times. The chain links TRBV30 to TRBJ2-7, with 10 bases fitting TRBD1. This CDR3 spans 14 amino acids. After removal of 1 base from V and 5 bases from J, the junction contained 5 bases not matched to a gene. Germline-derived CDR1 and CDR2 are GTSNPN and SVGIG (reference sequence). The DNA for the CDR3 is TGTGCCTGGAGTGCCGGGACAGGGGCCCACGAGCAGTACTTC. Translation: CAWSAGTGAHEQYF.

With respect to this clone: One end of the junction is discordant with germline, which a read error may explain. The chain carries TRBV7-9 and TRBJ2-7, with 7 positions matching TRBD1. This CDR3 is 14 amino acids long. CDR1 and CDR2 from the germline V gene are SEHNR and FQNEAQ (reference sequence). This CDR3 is CASNLENRGGEQYF. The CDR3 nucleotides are TGTGCCAGCAACTTAGAAAACAGGGGCGGCGAGCAGTACTTC.

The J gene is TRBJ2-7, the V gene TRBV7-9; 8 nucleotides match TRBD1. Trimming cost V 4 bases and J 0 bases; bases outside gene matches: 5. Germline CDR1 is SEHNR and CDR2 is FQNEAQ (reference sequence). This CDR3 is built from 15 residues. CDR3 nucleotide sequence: TGTGCCAGCAGCTACGGACAGGGCAGCTCCTACGAGCAGTACTTC. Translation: CASSYGQGSSYEQYF.

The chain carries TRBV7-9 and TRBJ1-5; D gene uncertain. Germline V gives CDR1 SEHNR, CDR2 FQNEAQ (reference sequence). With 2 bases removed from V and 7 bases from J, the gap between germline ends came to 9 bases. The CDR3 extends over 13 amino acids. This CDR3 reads CASSLTSGQPQHF. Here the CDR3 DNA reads TGTGCCAGCAGCTTAACCTCGGGGCAGCCCCAGCATTTT.

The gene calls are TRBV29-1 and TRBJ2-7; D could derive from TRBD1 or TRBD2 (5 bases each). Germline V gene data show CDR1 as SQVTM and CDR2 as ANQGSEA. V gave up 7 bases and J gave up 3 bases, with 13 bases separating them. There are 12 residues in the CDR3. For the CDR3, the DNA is TGCAGCGCCCGGGACGGTCTCTACGAGCAGTACTTC. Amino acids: CSARDGLYEQYF.

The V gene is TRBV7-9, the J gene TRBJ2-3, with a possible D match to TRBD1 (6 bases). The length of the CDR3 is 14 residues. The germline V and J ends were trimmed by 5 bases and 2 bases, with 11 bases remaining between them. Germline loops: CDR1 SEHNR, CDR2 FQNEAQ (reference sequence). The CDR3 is CASSVGQTTDTQYF. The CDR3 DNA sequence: TGTGCCAGCAGCGTCGGACAGACCACAGATACGCAGTATTTT.

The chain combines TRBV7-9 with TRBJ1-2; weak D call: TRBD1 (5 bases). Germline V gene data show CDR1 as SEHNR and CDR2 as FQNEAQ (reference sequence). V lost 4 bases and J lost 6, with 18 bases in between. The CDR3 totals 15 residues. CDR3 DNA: TGTGCCAGCAGCTCCCGGGACTCGGGAATGGATGGCTACACCTTC. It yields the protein CASSSRDSGMDGYTF.

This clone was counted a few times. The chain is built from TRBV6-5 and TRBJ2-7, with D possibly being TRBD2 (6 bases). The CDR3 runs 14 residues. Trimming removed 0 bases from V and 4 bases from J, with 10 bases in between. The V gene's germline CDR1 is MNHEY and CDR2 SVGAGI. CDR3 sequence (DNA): TGTGCCAGCAGTTACTCCACGCTAGCGTACGAGCAGTACTTC. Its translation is CASSYSTLAYEQYF.

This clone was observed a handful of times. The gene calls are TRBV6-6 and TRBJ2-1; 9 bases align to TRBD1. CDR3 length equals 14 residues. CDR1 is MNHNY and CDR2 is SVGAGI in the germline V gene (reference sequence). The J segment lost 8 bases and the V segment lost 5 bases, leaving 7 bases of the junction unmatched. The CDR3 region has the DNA TGTGCCAGCAGTACGGGGACAGGGATCGATGAGCAGTTCTTC. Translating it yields CASSTGTGIDEQFF.

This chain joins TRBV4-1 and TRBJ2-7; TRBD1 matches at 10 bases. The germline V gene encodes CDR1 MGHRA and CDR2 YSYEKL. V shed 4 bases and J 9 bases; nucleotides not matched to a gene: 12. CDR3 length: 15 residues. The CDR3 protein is CASSPGTGDLRGQYF. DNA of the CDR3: TGCGCCAGCAGCCCCGGGACAGGGGACTTACGAGGGCAGTACTTC.

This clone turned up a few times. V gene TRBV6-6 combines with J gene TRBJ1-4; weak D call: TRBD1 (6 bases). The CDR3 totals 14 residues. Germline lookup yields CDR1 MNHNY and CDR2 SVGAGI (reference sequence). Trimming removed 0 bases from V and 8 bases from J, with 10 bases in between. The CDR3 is CASSYSQGLEKLFF. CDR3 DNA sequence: TGTGCCAGCAGTTACTCGCAGGGGCTCGAAAAACTGTTTTTT.

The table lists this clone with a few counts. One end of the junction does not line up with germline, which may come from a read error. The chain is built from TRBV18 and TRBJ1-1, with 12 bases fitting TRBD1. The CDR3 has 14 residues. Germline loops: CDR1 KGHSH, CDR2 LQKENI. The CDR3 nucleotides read TGTGCCAGCTCACCCCCGGCAGGGACAGGGGGCGAGATCTTT. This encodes CASSPPAGTGGEIF.

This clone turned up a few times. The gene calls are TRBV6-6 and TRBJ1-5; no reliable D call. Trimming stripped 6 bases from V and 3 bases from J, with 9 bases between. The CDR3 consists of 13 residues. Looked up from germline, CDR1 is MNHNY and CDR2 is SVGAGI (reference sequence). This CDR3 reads CASRGSINQPQHF. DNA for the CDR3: TGTGCCAGCAGAGGGTCCATCAATCAGCCCCAGCATTTT.

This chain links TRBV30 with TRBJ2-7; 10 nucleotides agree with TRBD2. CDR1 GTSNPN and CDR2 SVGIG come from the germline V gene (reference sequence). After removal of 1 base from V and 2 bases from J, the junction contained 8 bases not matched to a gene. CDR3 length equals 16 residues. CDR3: CAWSGPLLAGPYEQYF. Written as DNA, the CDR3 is TGTGCCTGGAGTGGACCATTACTAGCGGGGCCCTACGAGCAGTACTTC. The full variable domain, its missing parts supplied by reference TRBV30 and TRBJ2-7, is SQTIHQWPATLVQPVGSPLSLECTVEGTSNPNLYWYRQAAGRGLQLLFYSVGIGQISSEVPQNLSASRPQDRQFILSSKKLLLSDSGFYLCAWSGPLLAGPYEQYFGPGTRLTVT.

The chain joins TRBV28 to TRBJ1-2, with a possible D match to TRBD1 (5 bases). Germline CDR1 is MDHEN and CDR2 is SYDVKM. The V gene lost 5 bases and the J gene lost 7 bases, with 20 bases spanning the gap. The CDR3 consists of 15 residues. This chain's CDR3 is CASSTPGQGHSGYTF. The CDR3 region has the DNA TGTGCCAGCAGTACTCCCGGCCAGGGCCACTCTGGCTACACCTTC.

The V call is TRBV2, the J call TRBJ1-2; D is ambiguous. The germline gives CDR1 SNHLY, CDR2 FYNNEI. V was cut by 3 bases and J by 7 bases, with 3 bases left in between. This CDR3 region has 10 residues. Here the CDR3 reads CASSDSGYTF. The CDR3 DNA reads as TGTGCCAGCAGTGATTCTGGCTACACCTTC.

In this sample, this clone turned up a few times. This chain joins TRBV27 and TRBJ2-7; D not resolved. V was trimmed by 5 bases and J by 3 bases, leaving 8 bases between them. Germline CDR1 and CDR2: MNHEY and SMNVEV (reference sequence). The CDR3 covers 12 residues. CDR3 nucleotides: TGTGCCAGCAGTCGAGACGGCTACGAGCAGTACTTC. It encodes CASSRDGYEQYF.

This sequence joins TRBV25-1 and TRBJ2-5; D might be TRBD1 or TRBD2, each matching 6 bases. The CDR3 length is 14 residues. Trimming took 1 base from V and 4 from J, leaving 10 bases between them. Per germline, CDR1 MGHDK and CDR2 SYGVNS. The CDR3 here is CASSESGGPETQYF. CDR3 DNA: TGTGCCAGCAGTGAATCCGGGGGCCCAGAGACCCAGTACTTC. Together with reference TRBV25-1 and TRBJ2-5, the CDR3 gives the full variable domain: EADIYQTPRYLVIGTGKKITLECSQTMGHDKMYWYQQDPGMELHLIHYSYGVNSTEKGDLSSESTVSRIRTEHFPLTLESARPSHTSQYLCASSESGGPETQYFGPGTRLLVL.

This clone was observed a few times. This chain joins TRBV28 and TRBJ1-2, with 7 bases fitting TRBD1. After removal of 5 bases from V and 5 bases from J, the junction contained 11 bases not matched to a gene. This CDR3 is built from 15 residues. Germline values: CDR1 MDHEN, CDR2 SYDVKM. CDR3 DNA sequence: TGTGCCAGCAGTCCTCGGCAGGGGGGGATTTATGGCTACACCTTC. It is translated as CASSPRQGGIYGYTF.